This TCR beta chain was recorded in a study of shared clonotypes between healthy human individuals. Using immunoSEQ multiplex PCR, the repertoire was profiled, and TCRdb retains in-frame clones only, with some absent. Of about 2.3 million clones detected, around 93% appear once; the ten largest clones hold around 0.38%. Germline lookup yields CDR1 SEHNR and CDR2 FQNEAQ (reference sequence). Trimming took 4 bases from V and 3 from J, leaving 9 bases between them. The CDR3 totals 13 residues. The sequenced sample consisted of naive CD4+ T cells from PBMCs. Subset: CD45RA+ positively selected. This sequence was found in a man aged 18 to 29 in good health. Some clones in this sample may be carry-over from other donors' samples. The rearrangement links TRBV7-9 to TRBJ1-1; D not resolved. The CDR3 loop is CASSSQLYTEAFF. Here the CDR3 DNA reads TGTGCCAGCAGCTCTCAGCTTTACACTGAAGCTTTCTTT.